This is a list of T cell receptor beta chains from one sample in a study of blood T cell repertoires in COVID-19. The data were produced by immunoSEQ multiplex PCR, yet TCRdb's version contains in-frame clones alone and is incomplete. The sample records tens of thousands of clones, over 80% being singletons. Material for sequencing was peripheral blood. The receptor source for this set is a man aged 25-40 years with COVID-19, enrolled during active disease. The CDR3 runs from the conserved cysteine through the conserved F or W.

>TRBV20-1|TRBJ2-3
CSASWGRETDTQYF
>TRBV10-3|TRBJ1-5
CAISEELGPNQPQHF
>TRBV28|TRBJ2-7
CASRDGWGGPYEQYF
>TRBV5-1|TRBJ2-5
CASSQLGGMETQYF
>TRBV12-3/TRBV12-4|TRBJ1-1
CASSTGLRAFF
>TRBV3-1/TRBV3-2|TRBJ2-7
CASSQDFRPGSEQYF
>TRBV28|TRBJ2-3
CASSFPRTSPREADTQYF
>TRBV10-3|TRBJ1-4
CAISAGDSGEKLFF
>TRBV6-5|TRBJ2-2
CASRGGRLPLELFF
>TRBV6-5|TRBJ1-5
CASSRLRDRGPPQHF
>TRBV6-1|TRBJ1-4
CASSEQGTTNEKLFF